A selection of T cell receptor beta chains follows, all from one sample in a study of blood T cell repertoires in COVID-19. Sequencing used immunoSEQ multiplex PCR; TCRdb keeps in-frame clones, though not all of them. The sample contains under 150,000 clones, approximately 80% of which appear only once. Sequenced material: peripheral blood. Receptors were obtained from a human donor in a cohort sampled during active COVID-19. Each CDR3 is given with its conserved first and last residue. A D gene is named only where the DNA matches it firmly. Only some rows state a clone size, as once, few, many or a class for expanded clones.

j_call: TRBJ2-5
d_call: TRBD2
v_call: TRBV18
clone_size: few
cdr3_nt: TGTGCCAGCTCATACGTAGCGGGGGAGACCCAGTACTTC
cdr3_aa: CASSYVAGETQYF

j_call: TRBJ2-1
d_call: TRBD2
v_call: TRBV7-2
clone_size: .
cdr3_nt: TGTGCCAGCAGCTTATTGGGGGGGGCCTACAATGAGCAGTTCTTC
cdr3_aa: CASSLLGGAYNEQFF

j_call: TRBJ2-7
d_call: .
v_call: TRBV3-1/TRBV3-2
clone_size: few
cdr3_nt: TGTGCCAGCAGCCCAATGGCCCGTACCTACGAGCAGTACTTC
cdr3_aa: CASSPMARTYEQYF

j_call: TRBJ1-4
d_call: .
v_call: TRBV28
clone_size: .
cdr3_nt: TGTGCCAGCAGACCCCAGGGATTAATGAGAAAACTGTTTTTT
cdr3_aa: CASRPQGLMRKLFF

j_call: TRBJ2-6
d_call: .
v_call: TRBV5-1
clone_size: few
cdr3_nt: TGCGCCAGCAGCATAGGACAGCCGGGCTCTGGGGCCAACGTCCTGACTTTC
cdr3_aa: CASSIGQPGSGANVLTF

j_call: TRBJ1-2
d_call: .
v_call: TRBV14
clone_size: .
cdr3_nt: TGTGCCAGCAGCCCTCTAGGCAGTCTCGACAACTATGGCTACACCTTC
cdr3_aa: CASSPLGSLDNYGYTF

j_call: TRBJ1-5
d_call: TRBD1
v_call: TRBV7-9
clone_size: .
cdr3_nt: TGTGCCAGCAGCTTTTCGACAGGGGATCTAAATCAGCCCCAGCATTTT
cdr3_aa: CASSFSTGDLNQPQHF

j_call: TRBJ2-1
d_call: TRBD2
v_call: TRBV27
clone_size: .
cdr3_nt: TGTGCCAGCAGTTCACTAGCGGGGGGGTTGAATGAGCAGTTCTTC
cdr3_aa: CASSSLAGGLNEQFF

j_call: TRBJ1-4
d_call: TRBD1
v_call: TRBV9
clone_size: once
cdr3_nt: TGTGCCAGCAGCGTAGGGACAGGGAGTGAAAAACTGTTTTTT
cdr3_aa: CASSVGTGSEKLFF

j_call: TRBJ1-4
d_call: .
v_call: TRBV6-5
clone_size: .
cdr3_nt: TGTGCCAGCAGTTACTCGAATGGAGCAACTAATGAAAAACTGTTTTTT
cdr3_aa: CASSYSNGATNEKLFF

j_call: TRBJ1-5
d_call: .
v_call: TRBV4-3
clone_size: .
cdr3_nt: TGCGCCAGCAGCCAAGAGCGGGCGGGCAATCAGCCCCAGCATTTT
cdr3_aa: CASSQERAGNQPQHF

j_call: TRBJ2-3
d_call: TRBD1
v_call: TRBV9
clone_size: .
cdr3_nt: TGTGCCAGCAGCGTAATCGGACAGGGGTTGTCAGATACGCAGTATTTT
cdr3_aa: CASSVIGQGLSDTQYF

j_call: TRBJ1-5
d_call: .
v_call: TRBV6-6
clone_size: many
cdr3_nt: TGTGCCAGCAGCCCTGGGCGGGGGACAAATAATCAGCCCCAGCATTTT
cdr3_aa: CASSPGRGTNNQPQHF

j_call: TRBJ1-1
d_call: .
v_call: TRBV2
clone_size: .
cdr3_nt: TGTGCCAGCAGGGTGACAGTGACTTTCTTT
cdr3_aa: CASRVTVTFF

j_call: TRBJ1-5
d_call: TRBD1
v_call: TRBV27
clone_size: .
cdr3_nt: TGTGCCAGCAGTTTAATAGGGGGCAGCAATCAGCCCCAGCATTTT
cdr3_aa: CASSLIGGSNQPQHF

j_call: TRBJ2-7
d_call: TRBD1
v_call: TRBV28
clone_size: .
cdr3_nt: TGTGCCAGCAGTTCACAGGGGGTGGCCTACGGGCAGTACTTC
cdr3_aa: CASSSQGVAYGQYF

j_call: TRBJ2-6
d_call: .
v_call: TRBV12-5
clone_size: once
cdr3_nt: TGTGCTAGTGGTTTGCAGGGCTCTGGGGCCAACGTCCTGACTTTC
cdr3_aa: CASGLQGSGANVLTF

j_call: TRBJ1-2
d_call: .
v_call: TRBV13
clone_size: .
cdr3_nt: TGTGCCTCAACCCGGGGGGCTAACTATGGCTACACCTTC
cdr3_aa: CASTRGANYGYTF

j_call: TRBJ1-2
d_call: TRBD1
v_call: TRBV18
clone_size: .
cdr3_nt: TGTGCCAGCTCGCAGGGACAGGGAGATGGCTACACCTTC
cdr3_aa: CASSQGQGDGYTF

j_call: TRBJ1-2
d_call: TRBD1
v_call: TRBV30
clone_size: .
cdr3_nt: TGTGCCTGGAGTAGGGGACAGAAGGGTAAATCTAACTATGGCTACACCTTC
cdr3_aa: CAWSRGQKGKSNYGYTF

j_call: TRBJ1-5
d_call: .
v_call: TRBV18
clone_size: .
cdr3_nt: TGTGCCAGCTCACCCTTATCGGGGTCAGATCAGCCCCAGCATTTT
cdr3_aa: CASSPLSGSDQPQHF

j_call: TRBJ1-6
d_call: TRBD1
v_call: TRBV30
clone_size: .
cdr3_nt: TGTGCCTGGATCCCGACAGGGGCTTGGTCACCCCTCCACTTT
cdr3_aa: CAWIPTGAWSPLHF

j_call: TRBJ1-6
d_call: TRBD1
v_call: TRBV7-8
clone_size: .
cdr3_nt: TGTGCCAGCAGCTTAGACAGGGGGGGCTCACCCCTCCACTTT
cdr3_aa: CASSLDRGGSPLHF

j_call: TRBJ2-6
d_call: .
v_call: TRBV7-2
clone_size: .
cdr3_nt: TGTGCCAGCAGCTTATTATATATGGGCAGAAGCTCTGGGGCCAACGTCCTGACTTTC
cdr3_aa: CASSLLYMGRSSGANVLTF

j_call: TRBJ2-7
d_call: .
v_call: TRBV6-5
clone_size: .
cdr3_nt: TGTGCCAGCAGCCCCCTCTCCGGGGCAGGGGACGAGCAGTACTTC
cdr3_aa: CASSPLSGAGDEQYF

j_call: TRBJ2-1
d_call: .
v_call: TRBV7-2
clone_size: once
cdr3_nt: TGTGCCAGCAGCTTAAGGGGCGGGACTCGTGGAAATGAGCAGTTCTTC
cdr3_aa: CASSLRGGTRGNEQFF

j_call: TRBJ2-6
d_call: .
v_call: TRBV4-1
clone_size: .
cdr3_nt: TGCGCCAGCAGCCACCCGGGACACTGGACTTCGGGGGCCAACGTCCTGACTTTC
cdr3_aa: CASSHPGHWTSGANVLTF

j_call: TRBJ1-6
d_call: .
v_call: TRBV5-1
clone_size: .
cdr3_nt: TGCGCCAGCAGCTTGGCATGGGACACAACATTCTCCTATAATTCACCCCTCCACTTT
cdr3_aa: CASSLAWDTTFSYNSPLHF

j_call: TRBJ2-5
d_call: TRBD1
v_call: TRBV19
clone_size: .
cdr3_nt: TGTGCCAGTAGTTCCCGGACAGGGATAAAAGAGACCCAGTACTTC
cdr3_aa: CASSSRTGIKETQYF

j_call: TRBJ2-7
d_call: TRBD1
v_call: TRBV5-1
clone_size: .
cdr3_nt: TGCGCCAGCAGCCCTAAACAGGGGGCCGACGAGCAGTACTTC
cdr3_aa: CASSPKQGADEQYF

j_call: TRBJ1-2
d_call: .
v_call: TRBV30
clone_size: .
cdr3_nt: TGTGCCTGGTCCGCAGGGCCCTATGGCTACACCTTC
cdr3_aa: CAWSAGPYGYTF

j_call: TRBJ2-7
d_call: TRBD1
v_call: TRBV7-6
clone_size: .
cdr3_nt: TGTGCCAGCACCCCGGGGACAGGGGGACCTTGGGAGCAGTACTTC
cdr3_aa: CASTPGTGGPWEQYF

j_call: TRBJ1-5
d_call: .
v_call: TRBV6-6
clone_size: .
cdr3_nt: TGTGCCAGCAACATAGGGGTATCACAGCCCCAGCATTTT
cdr3_aa: CASNIGVSQPQHF

j_call: TRBJ2-1
d_call: .
v_call: TRBV6-4
clone_size: .
cdr3_nt: TGTGCCAGCTCCCAGGGAAGGTCCTACAATGAGCAGTTCTTC
cdr3_aa: CASSQGRSYNEQFF

j_call: TRBJ1-6
d_call: TRBD1
v_call: TRBV28
clone_size: .
cdr3_nt: TGTGCCAGCAGTCCCAGGGGGCGATCTACCAATTCACCCCTCCACTTT
cdr3_aa: CASSPRGRSTNSPLHF

j_call: TRBJ2-4
d_call: .
v_call: TRBV5-1
clone_size: .
cdr3_nt: TGCGCCAGCAGCTTGGAAGGGACACGGCCTAGCATTCAGTACTTC
cdr3_aa: CASSLEGTRPSIQYF

j_call: TRBJ1-5
d_call: TRBD1
v_call: TRBV4-1
clone_size: .
cdr3_nt: TGCGCCAGCAGCCAAATGCCGGGACAGCTATTCTATAGCAATCAGCCCCAGCATTTT
cdr3_aa: CASSQMPGQLFYSNQPQHF

j_call: TRBJ2-1
d_call: TRBD2
v_call: TRBV3-1/TRBV3-2
clone_size: .
cdr3_nt: TGTGCCAGCAGCCAAGGCGGGGGGGGCTACAATGAGCAGTTCTTC
cdr3_aa: CASSQGGGGYNEQFF

j_call: TRBJ1-4
d_call: .
v_call: TRBV28
clone_size: .
cdr3_nt: TGTGCCAGCAGTTTCAGGGGAAAGGGAGAAAAACTGTTTTTT
cdr3_aa: CASSFRGKGEKLFF

j_call: TRBJ2-1
d_call: TRBD2
v_call: TRBV7-2
clone_size: .
cdr3_nt: TGTGCCAGCAGCTTGGGGGGGGGTTACAATGAGCAGTTCTTC
cdr3_aa: CASSLGGGYNEQFF

j_call: TRBJ1-1
d_call: .
v_call: TRBV14
clone_size: .
cdr3_nt: TGTGCCAGCAGCCGGGGAGGTCAGTCAGCTTTCTTT
cdr3_aa: CASSRGGQSAFF

j_call: TRBJ1-1
d_call: .
v_call: TRBV4-3
clone_size: .
cdr3_nt: TGCGCCAGCAGCCGCATCTCGGGCACTGAAGCTTTCTTT
cdr3_aa: CASSRISGTEAFF

j_call: TRBJ1-6
d_call: .
v_call: TRBV4-1
clone_size: .
cdr3_nt: TGCGCCAGCAGCCAAGATCTGACGCCCTTCCTCCCGGGGGCCCTCCACTTT
cdr3_aa: CASSQDLTPFLPGALHF

j_call: TRBJ1-2
d_call: TRBD1
v_call: TRBV6-5
clone_size: .
cdr3_nt: TGTGCCAGCAGTCCATCAGGGGGCGGCTACACCTTC
cdr3_aa: CASSPSGGGYTF

j_call: TRBJ2-2
d_call: .
v_call: TRBV6-1
clone_size: .
cdr3_nt: TGTGCCAGCAGCGTCGGGACTGGGACCGGGGAGCTGTTTTTT
cdr3_aa: CASSVGTGTGELFF

j_call: TRBJ2-1
d_call: .
v_call: TRBV11-3
clone_size: .
cdr3_nt: TGTGCCAGCAGCTTGGGGGGTGGGGTGTACAATGAGCAGTTCTTC
cdr3_aa: CASSLGGGVYNEQFF

j_call: TRBJ1-6
d_call: TRBD1
v_call: TRBV5-4
clone_size: .
cdr3_nt: TGTGCCAGCAGGCTACGGGGACAGGGGGATTCACCCCTCCACTTT
cdr3_aa: CASRLRGQGDSPLHF

j_call: TRBJ2-5
d_call: TRBD1
v_call: TRBV6-5
clone_size: .
cdr3_nt: TGTGCCAGCAGCCGACAGGGAGAAGAGACCCAGTACTTC
cdr3_aa: CASSRQGEETQYF

j_call: TRBJ2-2
d_call: .
v_call: TRBV20-1
clone_size: .
cdr3_nt: TGCAGTGCTAGTGCCAGGGTCGAGAACACCGGGGAGCTGTTTTTT
cdr3_aa: CSASARVENTGELFF

j_call: TRBJ2-3
d_call: TRBD2
v_call: TRBV9
clone_size: .
cdr3_nt: TGTGCCAGCAGCTTAACAAGCAGCGGGGGAGATACGCAGTATTTT
cdr3_aa: CASSLTSSGGDTQYF

j_call: TRBJ1-5
d_call: TRBD1
v_call: TRBV28
clone_size: .
cdr3_nt: TGTGCCAGCAGTTCACGGACAGGGGGGAGTTATAGCAATCAGCCCCAGCATTTT
cdr3_aa: CASSSRTGGSYSNQPQHF

j_call: TRBJ2-3
d_call: .
v_call: TRBV5-4
clone_size: .
cdr3_nt: TGTGCCAGCAGCTTCGGGGACTCCACGGGGACAGATACGCAGTATTTT
cdr3_aa: CASSFGDSTGTDTQYF

j_call: TRBJ2-2
d_call: .
v_call: TRBV7-9
clone_size: medium-sized
cdr3_nt: TGTGCCAGCAGCCCTCAGGTTAACACCGGGGAGCTGTTTTTT
cdr3_aa: CASSPQVNTGELFF

j_call: TRBJ2-3
d_call: .
v_call: TRBV7-9
clone_size: few
cdr3_nt: TGTGCCAGCAGCTTAGTGTACGGGACTGACACAGATACGCAGTATTTT
cdr3_aa: CASSLVYGTDTDTQYF